These 23 T cell receptor beta chains came from one sample sequenced in a study of cytomegalovirus exposure and HLA in healthy donors. 60 Vbeta and 13 Jbeta primers were used in PCR. Assay: immunoSEQ multiplex PCR; the TCRdb copy retains only in-frame clones and omits some. Of about 210,000 clones in the sample, about three quarters were seen once. The sample was PBMCs. The receptors stem from a male donor in good health and CMV-seronegative.

The gene calls are TRBV7-9 and TRBJ2-5; 7 positions match TRBD1. The ends lost 2 bases at V and 1 base at J; junction bases unmatched: 7. The CDR3 length is 16 residues. Germline V gene lookup returns CDR1 SEHNR and CDR2 FQNEAQ (reference sequence). The DNA of the CDR3 is TGTGCCAGCAGCTTAAGGGGGCAGGGCCCCCAAGAGACCCAGTACTTC. Amino acid sequence: CASSLRGQGPQETQYF.

This chain links TRBV10-3 with TRBJ2-5, with D possibly matching TRBD2 (6 bases). V dropped 11 bases and J dropped 4 bases, with 20 bases sitting between them. Germline CDR1 and CDR2: ENHRY and SYGVKD. The CDR3 spans 14 residues. CDR3 DNA sequence: TGTGCCCCGATGGGGAGGACCGGGGGAGAGACCCAGTACTTC. Translation gives CAPMGRTGGETQYF.

In this sample, this clone turned up a few times. V usage is TRBV5-1 and J usage is TRBJ2-1; 8 bases match TRBD2. There are 15 residues in the CDR3. Germline V lookup: CDR1 SGHRS, CDR2 YFSETQ. J lost 2 bases, V lost 7 bases, and 8 bases had no gene match. CDR3 amino acids: CASQQKAGAYNEQFF. The CDR3 DNA is TGCGCCAGCCAGCAGAAAGCGGGAGCCTACAATGAGCAGTTCTTC.

This clone was picked up one time. This chain uses TRBV5-1 with TRBJ2-5; tentatively, D is TRBD1 (6 bases). The CDR3 consists of 16 residues. V was clipped by 0 bases and J by 4 bases, with 16 bases between them. From germline, CDR1 is SGHRS and CDR2 YFSETQ. The CDR3 nucleotides are TGCGCCAGCAGCTTGGGGGACACTAGAGGGGCAGAGACCCAGTACTTC. Amino acid sequence: CASSLGDTRGAETQYF.

This clone was observed a handful of times. J is TRBJ2-7 and V is TRBV27; tentative D call: TRBD2 (5 bases). CDR3 size: 13 residues. The ends were cut back, 7 bases at V and 3 bases at J, with 13 bases in the middle. Germline CDR1 is MNHEY and CDR2 is SMNVEV (reference sequence). CDR3 loop: CASTIQGGYEQYF. The CDR3 bases are TGTGCCAGCACCATCCAAGGAGGCTACGAGCAGTACTTC.

This chain connects TRBV2 to TRBJ2-3, with D hard to call. The CDR3 is 10 amino acids. The germline CDR1 and CDR2 sequences are SNHLY and FYNNEI. Trimming cost V 7 bases and J 3 bases, with 2 bases left between them. The CDR3 spells CASTTDTQYF. CDR3 bases: TGTGCCAGCACGACAGATACGCAGTATTTT.

The chain combines TRBV28 with TRBJ1-1, with D perhaps matching TRBD1 (5 bases). V lost 7 bases and J 9 bases, leaving 15 bases between the germline ends. The CDR3 length is 12 residues. In germline, CDR1 is MDHEN, CDR2 SYDVKM. CDR3 coding DNA: TGTGCCAGCATCGCGGACCAGGGCAAAGCTTTCTTT. Its protein product is CASIADQGKAFF.

The chain joins TRBV9 to TRBJ2-5, with TRBD2 identical over 8 bases. V was pared by 0 bases and J by 5 bases, with 6 bases of the junction left unmatched. Germline values: CDR1 SGDLS, CDR2 YYNGEE. The CDR3 is 15 residues long. The CDR3 bases are TGTGCCAGCAGCGTAGCCGGACTAGCATCGGAGACCCAGTACTTC. This translates into CASSVAGLASETQYF.

The chain combines TRBV27 with TRBJ2-3; the D gene is possibly TRBD2 (5 bases). The V and J ends lost 3 bases and 1 base respectively, with 8 bases between them. The CDR3 extends over 14 amino acids. Germline V gene lookup returns CDR1 MNHEY and CDR2 SMNVEV (reference sequence). The CDR3 sequence is CASSFEGGTDTQYF. CDR3 bases: TGTGCCAGCAGTTTTGAGGGAGGCACAGATACGCAGTATTTT.

V gene TRBV28 combines with J gene TRBJ2-7, with 7 nucleotides matching TRBD2. From germline, CDR1 is MDHEN and CDR2 SYDVKM. V shed 3 bases, J shed 2 bases, and the junction held 4 bases outside the gene matches. CDR3 size: 14 residues. CDR3 protein: CASSFIREAYEQYF. The DNA of the CDR3 is TGTGCCAGCAGTTTCATTCGGGAGGCCTACGAGCAGTACTTC.

The genes are TRBV28 and TRBJ2-7, with 9 bases identical to TRBD2. CDR1 MDHEN and CDR2 SYDVKM come from the germline V gene. V gave up 3 bases and J gave up 3 bases; unmatched junction bases: 6. This CDR3 region has 15 residues. The CDR3 here is CASSFVAGGGYEQYF. The CDR3 DNA is TGTGCCAGCAGTTTCGTCGCGGGGGGGGGCTACGAGCAGTACTTC.

This clone showed up just a few times. The CDR3 region has the DNA TGTGCCAGCAGTCAGGGATTTGATCAGCCCCAGCATTTT. This sequence encodes CASSQGFDQPQHF. The genes are TRBV6-1 and TRBJ1-5, with D tentatively TRBD1 (5 bases). The CDR3 sequence is 13 residues long. The ends were cut back, 5 bases at V and 5 bases at J, with 10 bases in the middle. CDR1 and CDR2 from the germline V gene are MNHNS and SASEGT.

The chain combines TRBV9 with TRBJ1-1; 8 bases fit TRBD1. The CDR3 sequence is 14 residues long. With 2 bases clipped from V and 2 bases from J, the junction kept 2 bases outside the gene matches. The germline CDR1 and CDR2 sequences are SGDLS and YYNGEE. DNA of the CDR3: TGTGCCAGCAGCGTGACAGGGGTCAACACTGAAGCTTTCTTT. Residues: CASSVTGVNTEAFF.

There are a few counts of this clone. The chain links TRBV5-4 to TRBJ2-1, with TRBD2 matching 10 bases. After removal of 4 bases from V and 6 bases from J, the junction contained 7 bases not matched to a gene. Germline lookup yields CDR1 SGHNT and CDR2 YYREEE (reference sequence). The CDR3 is 15 residues long. This chain's CDR3 is CASSSTSGVPNEQFF. The CDR3 nucleotides are TGTGCCAGCAGCAGTACTAGCGGGGTACCCAATGAGCAGTTCTTC.

The chain recombines TRBV29-1 with TRBJ2-3, with D perhaps matching TRBD1 (7 bases). V lost 3 bases and J 3 bases, leaving 16 bases between the germline ends. The CDR3 is 15 amino acids. CDR1 SQVTM and CDR2 ANQGSEA come from the germline V gene. The CDR3 spells CSVDLAGQTTDTQYF. In DNA form, the CDR3 reads TGCAGCGTTGATCTCGCGGGACAGACTACAGATACGCAGTATTTT.

The V call is TRBV7-3, the J call TRBJ2-3; TRBD2 matches at 8 bases. This CDR3 region has 17 residues. CDR1 and CDR2 from the germline V gene are SGHTA and FQGTGA. V gave up 5 bases and J gave up 7 bases; unmatched junction bases: 17. The CDR3 loop is CASSPVSGGSVAYTQYF. CDR3 nucleotide sequence: TGTGCCAGCAGCCCCGTTTCGGGAGGGTCGGTTGCATATACGCAGTATTTT.

The chain carries TRBV13 and TRBJ2-5; D remains unclear. Germline lookup yields CDR1 PRHDT and CDR2 FYEKMQ (reference sequence). The CDR3 has 14 amino acids. V was clipped by 0 bases and J by 2 bases, with 7 bases between them. CDR3 nucleotides: TGTGCCAGCAGCTTAGGACAGCTACAAGAGACCCAGTACTTC. Amino acids: CASSLGQLQETQYF.

The chain couples TRBV7-9 to TRBJ1-3, with a tentative D call TRBD1 (6 bases). The V and J ends lost 6 bases and 4 bases respectively, with 16 bases between them. Germline CDR1 reads SEHNR; CDR2 reads FQNEAQ (reference sequence). The CDR3 is 15 amino acids. As DNA, the CDR3 is TGTGCCAGCAGACCACAGGGATCGGAGGGAAACACCATATATTTT. Translating it yields CASRPQGSEGNTIYF.

This chain connects TRBV6-4 to TRBJ2-1; TRBD2 matches 11 bases. Per germline, CDR1 MRHNA and CDR2 SNTAGT. The CDR3 has 15 residues. V shed 5 bases, J shed 6 bases, and the junction held 6 bases outside the gene matches. The CDR3 spells CASSPSSGGFNEQFF. The CDR3 DNA reads as TGTGCCAGCAGTCCTTCTAGCGGGGGGTTCAATGAGCAGTTCTTC.

The chain links TRBV7-9 to TRBJ2-7; D is ambiguous. The CDR3 contains 13 residues. The V gene lost 1 base and the J gene lost 1 base, with 5 bases spanning the gap. Germline CDR1 and CDR2: SEHNR and FQNEAQ (reference sequence). The CDR3 region has the DNA TGTGCCAGCAGCTTAGGGGCGTCCTACGAGCAGTACTTC. This gives the protein CASSLGASYEQYF.

The CDR3 protein is CASSQEGTSGISYNEQFF. The CDR3 nucleotides read TGCGCCAGCAGCCAAGAGGGAACTAGCGGGATCTCCTACAATGAGCAGTTCTTC. J is TRBJ2-1 and V is TRBV4-3; 10 bases are a match to TRBD2. CDR1 is LGHNA, CDR2 YSLEER, per germline. Losses at the gene ends were 0 bases for V and 0 bases for J; bases not matched to a gene: 5. There are 18 residues in the CDR3.

The gene calls are TRBV7-8 and TRBJ1-1; D gene uncertain. The ends were cut back, 1 base at V and 0 bases at J, with 9 bases in the middle. Germline lookup yields CDR1 SGHVS and CDR2 FQNEAQ. This CDR3 contains 15 residues. The CDR3 loop is CASSLGALMNTEAFF. CDR3 in DNA: TGTGCCAGCAGCTTAGGGGCACTTATGAACACTGAAGCTTTCTTT.

This clone turned up a few times. The chain joins TRBV5-6 to TRBJ2-2, with TRBD1 identical over 8 bases. This CDR3 region has 13 residues. Germline trimming cut 7 bases from V and 4 bases from J; bases unmatched to any gene: 3. Germline V CDR1 and CDR2: SGHDT, YYEEEE. Written as DNA, the CDR3 is TGTGCCAGCTATGGGACAGGCACCGGGGAGCTGTTTTTT. This encodes CASYGTGTGELFF.